This T cell receptor beta chain was captured by sequencing in a study of identical twins. Study-level points and caveats: Reduced insertions were recorded for abundant cord blood beta clonotypes, with no such pattern in memory repertoires. For monozygotic twins, models underestimated out-of-frame TCR alpha sharing.

The length of the CDR3 is 19 residues. Losses at the gene ends were 2 bases for V and 0 bases for J; bases not matched to a gene: 7. CDR1 and CDR2 from the germline V gene are SGHRS and YFSETQ. Notes on this clonotype: The antigen is unknown.

A universal primer site came from template switching; cDNA carried unique molecular identifiers. Via MiXCR, TCRdb re-called the 5' RACE reads, giving one row per CDR3 protein. The sample lists under 800,000 distinct CDR3 sequences, about 20% seen once, with around 4.5% in the top ten. The same specimen was also included in a second study, on T cells expressing NK-cell markers. Turning to that study: Clarity on HCMV specificity was lacking for the expanded NKG2C+ T cell clones.

The material sequenced was PBMCs. V usage is TRBV5-1 and J usage is TRBJ2-6; TRBD2 matches at 11 bases. This TCR derives from a woman under 30 in good health. The CDR3 nucleotides are TGCGCCAGCAGCTTTGGTGGGACTAGCGGTATCTCTGGGGCCAACGTCCTGACTTTC. Its translation: CASSFGGTSGISGANVLTF. Supplemented by reference TRBV5-1 and TRBJ2-6, the full variable domain reads KAGVTQTPRYLIKTRGQQVTLSCSPISGHRSVSWYQQTPGQGLQFLFEYFSETQRNKGNFPGRFSGRQFSNSRSEMNVSTLELGDSALYLCASSFGGTSGISGANVLTFGAGSRLTVL.